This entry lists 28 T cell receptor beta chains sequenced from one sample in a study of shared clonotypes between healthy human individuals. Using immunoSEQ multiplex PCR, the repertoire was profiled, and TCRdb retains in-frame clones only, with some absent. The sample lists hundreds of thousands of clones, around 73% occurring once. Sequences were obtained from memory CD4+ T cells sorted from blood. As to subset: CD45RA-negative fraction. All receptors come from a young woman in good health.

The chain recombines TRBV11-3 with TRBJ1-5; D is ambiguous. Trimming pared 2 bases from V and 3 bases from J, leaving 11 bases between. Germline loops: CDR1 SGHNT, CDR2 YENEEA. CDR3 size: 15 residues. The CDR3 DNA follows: TGTGCCAGCAGCTTATTAGCAGGACCCAATCAGCCCCAGCATTTT. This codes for CASSLLAGPNQPQHF.

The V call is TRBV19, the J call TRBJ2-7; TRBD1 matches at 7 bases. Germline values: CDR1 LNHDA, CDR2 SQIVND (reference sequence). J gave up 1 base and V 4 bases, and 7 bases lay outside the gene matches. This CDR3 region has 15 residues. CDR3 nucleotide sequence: TGTGCCAGTAGTAGCACGGGGACAGCGTCCTACGAGCAGTACTTC. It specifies CASSSTGTASYEQYF.

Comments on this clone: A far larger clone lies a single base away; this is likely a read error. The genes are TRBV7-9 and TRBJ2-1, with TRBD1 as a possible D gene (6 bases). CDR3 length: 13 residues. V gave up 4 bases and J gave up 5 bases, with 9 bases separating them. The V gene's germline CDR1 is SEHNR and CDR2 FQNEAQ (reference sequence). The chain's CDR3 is CASSSGQNNEQFF. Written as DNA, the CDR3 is TGTGCCAGCAGCTCGGGACAAAACAATGAGCAGTTCTTC.

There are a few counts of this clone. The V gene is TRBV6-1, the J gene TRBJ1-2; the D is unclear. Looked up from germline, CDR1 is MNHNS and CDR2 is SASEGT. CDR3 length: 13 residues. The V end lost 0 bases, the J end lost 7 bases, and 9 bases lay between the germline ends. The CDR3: CASSEAALGGYTF. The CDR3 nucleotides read TGTGCCAGCAGTGAAGCTGCGTTGGGTGGCTACACCTTC.

CDR3 residues: CASSLDPGLAAYEQYF. CDR3 nucleotides: TGTGCCAGCAGCTTAGACCCCGGACTAGCCGCCTACGAGCAGTACTTC. This chain links TRBV11-2 with TRBJ2-7; TRBD2 matches 8 bases. The germline CDR1 and CDR2 sequences are SGHAT and FQNNGV. The ends lost 0 bases at V and 2 bases at J; junction bases unmatched: 6. This CDR3 spans 16 amino acids. The complete variable domain, with remaining parts taken from reference TRBV11-2 and TRBJ2-7, reads EAGVAQSPRYKIIEKRQSVAFWCNPISGHATLYWYQQILGQGPKLLIQFQNNGVVDDSQLPKDRFSAERLKGVDSTLKIQPAKLEDSAVYLCASSLDPGLAAYEQYFGPGTRLTVT.

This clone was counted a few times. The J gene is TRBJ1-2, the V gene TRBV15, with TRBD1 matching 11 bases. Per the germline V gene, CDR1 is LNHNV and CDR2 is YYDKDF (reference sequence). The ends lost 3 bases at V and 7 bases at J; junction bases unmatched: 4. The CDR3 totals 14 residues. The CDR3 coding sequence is TGTGCCACCAGCAGGGACAGGGGGCGGCCTGGCTACACCTTC. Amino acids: CATSRDRGRPGYTF.

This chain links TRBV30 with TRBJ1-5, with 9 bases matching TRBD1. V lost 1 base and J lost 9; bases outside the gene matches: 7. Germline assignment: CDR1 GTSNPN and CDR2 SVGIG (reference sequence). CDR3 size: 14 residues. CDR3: CAWSDGGTGLPQHF. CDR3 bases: TGTGCCTGGAGTGACGGAGGGACAGGGCTGCCCCAGCATTTT.

CDR3 sequence reads: CASRNRGREKLFF. CDR3 DNA: TGTGCCAGCAGAAACAGGGGGCGTGAGAAACTGTTTTTT. V gene TRBV27 combines with J gene TRBJ1-4, with 9 bases aligning to TRBD1. The CDR3 runs to 13 residues. Germline CDR1 and CDR2: MNHEY and SMNVEV (reference sequence). V gave up 6 bases and J gave up 11 bases; unmatched junction bases: 7.

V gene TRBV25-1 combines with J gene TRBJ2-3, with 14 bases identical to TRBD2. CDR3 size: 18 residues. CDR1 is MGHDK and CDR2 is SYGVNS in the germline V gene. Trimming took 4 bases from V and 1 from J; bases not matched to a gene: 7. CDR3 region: CASSVGLAGEPRTDTQYF. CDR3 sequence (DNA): TGTGCCAGCAGTGTGGGACTAGCGGGAGAGCCTCGCACAGATACGCAGTATTTT.

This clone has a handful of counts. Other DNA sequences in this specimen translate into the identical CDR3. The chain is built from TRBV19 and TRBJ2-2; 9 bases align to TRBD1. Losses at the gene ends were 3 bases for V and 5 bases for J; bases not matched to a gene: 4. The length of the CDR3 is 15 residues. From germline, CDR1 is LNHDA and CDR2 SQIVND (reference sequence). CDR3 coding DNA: TGTGCCAGTAGTATCGACAGGGGGAGAACCGGGGAGCTGTTTTTT. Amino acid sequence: CASSIDRGRTGELFF.

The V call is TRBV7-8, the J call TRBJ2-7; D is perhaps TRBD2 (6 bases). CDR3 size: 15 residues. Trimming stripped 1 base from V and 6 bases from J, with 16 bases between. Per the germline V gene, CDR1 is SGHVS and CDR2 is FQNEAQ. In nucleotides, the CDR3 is TGTGCCAGCAGCTTAGTAGGAGGGAATCGGCCCGAGCAGTACTTC. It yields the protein CASSLVGGNRPEQYF.

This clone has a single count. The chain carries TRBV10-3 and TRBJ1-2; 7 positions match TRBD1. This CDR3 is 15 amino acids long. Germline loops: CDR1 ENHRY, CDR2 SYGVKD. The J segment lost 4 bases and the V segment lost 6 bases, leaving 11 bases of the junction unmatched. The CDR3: CAISAPETGSYGYTF. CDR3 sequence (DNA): TGTGCCATCAGCGCTCCAGAGACAGGGTCCTATGGCTACACCTTC.

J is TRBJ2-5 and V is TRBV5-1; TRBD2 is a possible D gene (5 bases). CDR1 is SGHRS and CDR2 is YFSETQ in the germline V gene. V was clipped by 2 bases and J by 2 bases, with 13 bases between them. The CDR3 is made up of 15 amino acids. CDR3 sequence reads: CASSFSGTAQETQYF. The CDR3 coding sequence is TGCGCCAGCAGCTTCAGCGGAACCGCTCAAGAGACCCAGTACTTC.

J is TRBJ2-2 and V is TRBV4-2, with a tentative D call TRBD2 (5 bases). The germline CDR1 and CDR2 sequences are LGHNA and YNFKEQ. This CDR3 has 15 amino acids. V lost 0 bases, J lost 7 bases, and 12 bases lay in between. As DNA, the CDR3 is TGTGCCAGCAGCCAAGAAGGCCAGAGGGTCGGGGAGCTGTTTTTT. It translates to CASSQEGQRVGELFF.

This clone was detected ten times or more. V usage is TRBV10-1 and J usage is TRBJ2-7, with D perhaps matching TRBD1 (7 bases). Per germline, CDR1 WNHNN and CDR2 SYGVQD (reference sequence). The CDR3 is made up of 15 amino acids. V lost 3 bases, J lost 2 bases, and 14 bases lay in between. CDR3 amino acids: CASSEGGGLTYEQYF. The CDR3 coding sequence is TGCGCCAGCAGTGAAGGAGGGGGCCTCACCTACGAGCAGTACTTC.

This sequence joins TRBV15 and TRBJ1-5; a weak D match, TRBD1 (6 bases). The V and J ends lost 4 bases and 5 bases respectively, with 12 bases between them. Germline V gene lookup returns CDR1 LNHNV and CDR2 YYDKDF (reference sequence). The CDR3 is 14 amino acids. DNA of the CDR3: TGTGCCACCAGCACCTCGAGGGGGTATCAGCCCCAGCATTTT. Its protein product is CATSTSRGYQPQHF.

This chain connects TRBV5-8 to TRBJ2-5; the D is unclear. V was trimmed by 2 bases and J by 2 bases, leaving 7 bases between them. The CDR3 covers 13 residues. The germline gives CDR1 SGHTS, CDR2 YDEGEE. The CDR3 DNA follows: TGTGCCAGCAGCTTTATTGTTCAAGAGACCCAGTACTTC. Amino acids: CASSFIVQETQYF.

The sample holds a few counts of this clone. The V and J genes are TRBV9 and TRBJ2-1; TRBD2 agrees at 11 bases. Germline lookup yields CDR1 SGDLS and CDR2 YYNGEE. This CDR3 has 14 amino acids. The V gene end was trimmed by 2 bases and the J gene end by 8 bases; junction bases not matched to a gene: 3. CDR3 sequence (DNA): TGTGCCAGCAGCGTTAGCGGGAGGGAGGATGAGCAGTTCTTC. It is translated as CASSVSGREDEQFF.

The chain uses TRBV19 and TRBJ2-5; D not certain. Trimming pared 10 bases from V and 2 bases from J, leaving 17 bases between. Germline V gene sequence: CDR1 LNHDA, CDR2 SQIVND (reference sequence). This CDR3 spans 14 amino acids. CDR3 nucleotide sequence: TGTGCCACCCCTCTGGTAGTACTTCAAGAGACCCAGTACTTC. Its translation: CATPLVVLQETQYF.

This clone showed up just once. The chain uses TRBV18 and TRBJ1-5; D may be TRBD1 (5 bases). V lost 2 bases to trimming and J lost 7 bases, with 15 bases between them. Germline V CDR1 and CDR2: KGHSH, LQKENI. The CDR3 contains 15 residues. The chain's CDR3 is CASSPGALQEQPQHF. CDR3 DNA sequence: TGTGCCAGCTCACCAGGGGCCCTTCAGGAACAGCCCCAGCATTTT.

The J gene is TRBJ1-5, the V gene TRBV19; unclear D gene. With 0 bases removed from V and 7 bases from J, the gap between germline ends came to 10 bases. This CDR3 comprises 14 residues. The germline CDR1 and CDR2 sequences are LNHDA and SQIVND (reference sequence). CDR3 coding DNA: TGTGCCAGTAGTATAGATCTGGCGGGGCAGCCCCAGCATTTT. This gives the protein CASSIDLAGQPQHF.

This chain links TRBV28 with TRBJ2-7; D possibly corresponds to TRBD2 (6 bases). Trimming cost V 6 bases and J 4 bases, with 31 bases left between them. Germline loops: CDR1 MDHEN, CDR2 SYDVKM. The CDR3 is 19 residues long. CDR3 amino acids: CASSFPLAPHLPNKYEQYF. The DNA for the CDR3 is TGTGCCAGCAGCTTTCCACTAGCACCACACCTTCCTAATAAATACGAGCAGTACTTC. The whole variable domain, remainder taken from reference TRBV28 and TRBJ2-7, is DVKVTQSSRYLVKRTGEKVFLECVQDMDHENMFWYRQDPGLGLRLIYFSYDVKMKEKGDIPEGYSVSREKKERFSLILESASTNQTSMYLCASSFPLAPHLPNKYEQYFGPGTRLTVT.

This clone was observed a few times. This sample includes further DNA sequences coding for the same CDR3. The CDR3 bases are TGCGCCAGCAGCTTGCGCGAGACCCAGTACTTC. Translated, it gives CASSLRETQYF. This rearrangement joins TRBV5-1 to TRBJ2-5; D gene uncertain. The CDR3 length is 11 residues. The V gene's germline CDR1 is SGHRS and CDR2 YFSETQ. Trimming cost V 1 base and J 5 bases, with 3 bases left between them. Variable domain in full (rest from reference TRBV5-1 and TRBJ2-5): KAGVTQTPRYLIKTRGQQVTLSCSPISGHRSVSWYQQTPGQGLQFLFEYFSETQRNKGNFPGRFSGRQFSNSRSEMNVSTLELGDSALYLCASSLRETQYFGPGTRLLVL.

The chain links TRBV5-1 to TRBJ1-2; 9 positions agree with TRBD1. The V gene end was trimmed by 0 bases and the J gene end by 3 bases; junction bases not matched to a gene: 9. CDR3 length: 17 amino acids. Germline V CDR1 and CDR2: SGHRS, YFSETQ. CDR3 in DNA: TGCGCCAGCAGCTTGGTACGTCCCGGGACAGGGCACTATGGCTACACCTTC. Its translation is CASSLVRPGTGHYGYTF.

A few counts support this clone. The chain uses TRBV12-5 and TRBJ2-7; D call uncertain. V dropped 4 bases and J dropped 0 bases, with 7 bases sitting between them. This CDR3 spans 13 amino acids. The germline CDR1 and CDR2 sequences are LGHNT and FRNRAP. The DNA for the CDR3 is TGTGCTAGTGGTTCCAGCGACTCCTACGAGCAGTACTTC. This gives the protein CASGSSDSYEQYF.

The CDR3 region has the DNA TGTGCCAGCTGGGGACAGGGAGTAGGCGAGCAGTACTTC. It encodes CASWGQGVGEQYF. V gene TRBV6-5 combines with J gene TRBJ2-7; 9 bases line up with TRBD1. V was clipped by 8 bases and J by 6 bases; unmatched bases: 8. The CDR3 covers 13 residues. From germline, CDR1 is MNHEY and CDR2 SVGAGI.

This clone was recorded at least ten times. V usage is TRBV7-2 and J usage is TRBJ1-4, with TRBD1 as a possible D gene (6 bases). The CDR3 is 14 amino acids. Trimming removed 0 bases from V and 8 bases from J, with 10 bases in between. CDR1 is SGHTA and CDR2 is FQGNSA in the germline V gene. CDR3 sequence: CASSLAGAWEKLFF. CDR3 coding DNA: TGTGCCAGCAGCTTAGCGGGGGCATGGGAAAAACTGTTTTTT.

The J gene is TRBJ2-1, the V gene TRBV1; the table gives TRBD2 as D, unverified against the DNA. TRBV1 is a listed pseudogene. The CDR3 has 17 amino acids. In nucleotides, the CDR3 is TGCACCAGCAGCCAAGAGGGGCTAGCGGAGACTTACAATGAGCAGTTCTTC. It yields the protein CTSSQEGLAETYNEQFF.